This T cell receptor (beta chain) was profiled in a study of blood T cell repertoires in COVID-19. Background on the study: Italy, Spain and the United States were the sources of the convalescent and acute COVID-19 samples. In each case, the material was cDNA or gDNA derived from T cells, B-cell-depleted T cells, or PBMCs.

Germline loops: CDR1 WNHNN, CDR2 SYGVQD (reference sequence). V lost 4 bases and J 1 base, leaving 10 bases between the germline ends. The CDR3 consists of 14 residues. How the authors handled the data: Amplification with reference gene primers provided the estimates of nucleated cell counts. Produced via immunoSEQ multiplex PCR; TCRdb's table is partial and in-frame only. The DNA gave D and trimming, while V, J and clone size come from that table. The data show about 160,000 clones, 79% seen once. This clone has more than one count but fewer than ten. Patients from Seattle were sampled longitudinally, starting during active infection.

The sample was peripheral blood. The TCR sequence derives from a woman aged 60-75 years with COVID-19, enrolled during active disease. The genes are TRBV10-1 and TRBJ1-1, with D maybe TRBD1 (6 bases). The CDR3 DNA sequence: TGCGCCAGCAGTGCCCGCAGGGGGAACACTGAAGCTTTCTTT. Amino acid sequence: CASSARRGNTEAFF.